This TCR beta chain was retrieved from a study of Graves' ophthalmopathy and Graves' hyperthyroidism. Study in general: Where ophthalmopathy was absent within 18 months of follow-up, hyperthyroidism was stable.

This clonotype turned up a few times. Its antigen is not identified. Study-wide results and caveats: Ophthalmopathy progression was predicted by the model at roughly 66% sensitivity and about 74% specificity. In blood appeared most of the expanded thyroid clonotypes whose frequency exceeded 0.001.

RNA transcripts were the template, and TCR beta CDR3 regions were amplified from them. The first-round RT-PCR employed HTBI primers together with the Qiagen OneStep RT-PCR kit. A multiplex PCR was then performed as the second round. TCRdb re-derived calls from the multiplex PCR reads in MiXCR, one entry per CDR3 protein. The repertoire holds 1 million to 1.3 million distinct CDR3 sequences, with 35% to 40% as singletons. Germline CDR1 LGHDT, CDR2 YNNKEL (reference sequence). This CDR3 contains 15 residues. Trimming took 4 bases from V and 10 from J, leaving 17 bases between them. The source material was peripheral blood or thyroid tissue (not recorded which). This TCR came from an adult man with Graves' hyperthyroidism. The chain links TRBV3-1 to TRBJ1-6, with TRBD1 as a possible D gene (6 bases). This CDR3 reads CASSPQGRQWSPLHF. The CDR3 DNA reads TGTGCCAGCAGCCCACAGGGACGACAGTGGTCACCCCTCCACTTT.